The present entry profiles one T cell receptor beta chain with its context. Germline V gene data show CDR1 as SGHAT and CDR2 as FQNNGV. Trimming took off 7 bases at V and 4 bases at J, with 13 bases between the two ends. The length of the CDR3 is 14 residues. Here immunoSEQ multiplex PCR was the method, and the copy in TCRdb shows in-frame clones only, minus some. The table includes about 250,000 clones, approximately 88% detected once. Seattle participants joined during active infection and were tracked over time. This record comes from a study of blood T cell repertoires in COVID-19. Study summary: The origin of the acute and convalescent COVID-19 samples was the United States, Italy and Spain.

The J gene is TRBJ2-2, the V gene TRBV11-2; the D gene is possibly TRBD2 (5 bases). The source is a woman in her twenties or thirties with COVID-19, enrolled during active disease. Sequenced sample: peripheral blood. In DNA, the CDR3 is TGTGCCAGCAACCGAGGGCCCACCACCGGGGAGCTGTTTTTT. Translating gives CASNRGPTTGELFF.